The source of this T cell receptor beta chain is a study of T-cell reconstitution after alpha-beta-depleted transplantation in children. In regard to this clonotype: Its cognate antigen is unknown.

It was with unique molecular identifiers that the TCRbeta library was prepared. TCRdb recomputed calls from the PCR reads with MiXCR, one row per CDR3 protein. The sample records 600,000 to 800,000 distinct CDR3 sequences, approximately 14% being singletons. Notes on the study in general: One year after transplant, T-cell counts and diversity came mostly from newly produced T cells. Alpha-beta T cells about two months after transplant reportedly derived from several hundred expanded graft clones. TCRbeta diversity was high at day 60 in some patients (a result of surviving recipient T cells and thymic progenitors).

The CDR3 runs 12 residues. Germline V gene sequence: CDR1 DFQATT, CDR2 SNEGSKA (reference sequence). Between the trimmed V and J ends, which lost 3 bases and 2 bases, there was a span of 7 bases. This receptor was taken from a girl aged 2-9 years with congenital amegakaryocytic thrombocytopenia, due to receive a stem cell transplant. This chain uses TRBV20-1 with TRBJ2-5; D uncertain. The material sequenced was PBMCs, taken before TCRalphabeta/CD19-depleted stem cell transplant. CDR3 coding DNA: TGCAGTGCTAGCGGTCAGCAAGAGACCCAGTACTTC. It encodes CSASGQQETQYF.